This entry is about one TCR beta chain. Antigen: not known. CDR1 and CDR2 from the germline V gene are SGHRS and YFSETQ. The V and J ends lost 3 bases and 4 bases, in that order; junction bases with no gene match: 6. The length of the CDR3 is 15 residues. The entry originates in a study of CD8 T cells in ankylosing spondylitis. General study points: A TCR beta motif of 8 or 9 highly homologous variants appeared characteristic of ankylosing spondylitis blood. Reportedly, matched ankylosing spondylitis synovial fluid was significantly enriched for disease-linked clones.

Researchers built TCR beta libraries using quantitative 5'-RACE with molecular barcodes. TCRdb used MiXCR to reprocess the 5' RACE reads, holding one entry per CDR3 protein. The top ten clones hold around 19% of a sample with over 600,000 distinct CDR3 sequences, around 20% of them seen once. The receptor comes from a male donor with ankylosing spondylitis. V gene TRBV5-1 combines with J gene TRBJ2-1; TRBD2 aligns across 8 bases. The sample was blood, either unsorted or a sorted T cell fraction (not recorded which). The CDR3 DNA reads TGCGCCAGCAGCTACGGGGTAGCGGGATACAATGAGCAGTTCTTC. Protein: CASSYGVAGYNEQFF.